This paragraph reports one T cell receptor (beta chain). The data belong to a study of beta chain features in type 1 diabetes. In germline, CDR1 is SGHAT, CDR2 FQNNGV. V lost 3 bases, J lost 3 bases, and 9 bases stayed unmatched. The CDR3 consists of 17 residues. Reverse transcribing all isolated RNA meant expressed TCRB transcripts were sequenced. Method: immunoSEQ multiplex PCR; TCRdb's copy keeps in-frame clones and lacks some. The table lists just over 600,000 clones, 15% to 17% of them singletons. CD4+ naive, central memory, regulatory and stem cell-like memory cells were sorted via CD45RO/CCR7/CD25/CD127/CD95/CD27.

Sequencing was done on a sample of naive CD4+ T cells from blood. The chain couples TRBV11-2 to TRBJ2-3, with TRBD2 matching over 10 bases. The sequence was obtained from a man between 18 and 35 years old in good health. The CDR3 loop is CASSFRERGGRTDTQYF. The CDR3 DNA follows: TGTGCCAGCAGCTTCCGTGAGCGGGGGGGCCGGACAGATACGCAGTATTTT. The full variable domain, completed using reference TRBV11-2 and TRBJ2-3, is EAGVAQSPRYKIIEKRQSVAFWCNPISGHATLYWYQQILGQGPKLLIQFQNNGVVDDSQLPKDRFSAERLKGVDSTLKIQPAKLEDSAVYLCASSFRERGGRTDTQYFGPGTRLTVL.